The sequence of this T cell receptor beta chain was determined in a study of T cell responses to AZD1222 COVID-19 vaccine. On this clone: Its antigen is not identified.

TCRdb keeps only in-frame clones here, not all; method: immunoSEQ multiplex PCR. The table includes about 96,000 clones, roughly 90% detected once. General study findings and limits: Spike-specific TCR breadth and depth rose after two AZD1222 doses. Spike-wide coverage was observed for vaccine-associated CD4 TCRs, with dominant responses at 160-218 and 743-854.

This sequence was found in an adult in good health. Source: peripheral blood, taken on day 0 of AZD1222 vaccination.

CDR3 in amino acids: CASSLGVAGGGYTDTQYF. The CDR3 DNA reads TGTGCCAGCAGCCTCGGAGTAGCGGGGGGAGGATACACAGATACGCAGTATTTT. The chain carries TRBV7-6 and TRBJ2-3; 10 bases agree with TRBD2. The CDR3 totals 18 residues. Germline-derived CDR1 and CDR2 are SGHVS and FNYEAQ. With 5 bases clipped from V and 2 bases from J, the junction kept 13 bases outside the gene matches.